This T cell receptor (beta chain) was documented in a study of shared clonotypes between healthy human individuals. Sequencing was performed with immunoSEQ multiplex PCR; in TCRdb, only in-frame clones are kept and a portion is missing. The sample has 2 million to 2.5 million clones, 85% to 95% seen once. Splitting of CD4+ cells produced CD45RA+ naive and CD45RA-negative memory subsets. The CDR3 sequence is 9 residues long. The chain joins TRBV21-1 to TRBJ2-7. TRBV21-1 represents a pseudogene. This receptor was obtained from a man between 18 and 35 years old in good health. Input material: naive CD4+ T cells sorted from blood. Subset specified: CD45RA+ positively selected. The CDR3 nucleotides are TGTGCCAGCAGCGGCGAGCAGTACTTC. Its translation: CASSGEQYF.